Below, one TCR beta chain is given with its context. Its target is unknown. This sample stems from a study of cytomegalovirus exposure and HLA in healthy donors. Findings and caveats of the study: The authors enumerated over 150 TCR beta chains as linked to cytomegalovirus.

The V segment lost 3 bases and the J segment 2 bases; nucleotides outside the gene matches: 5. Germline values: CDR1 MGHRA, CDR2 YSYEKL. This CDR3 spans 15 amino acids. The donors formed part of the approximately 130-subject validation cohort, distinct from the roughly 670-subject first cohort. Data came from immunoSEQ multiplex PCR; TCRdb stores just in-frame clones and leaves some out. Of roughly 100,000 clones listed, around 83% are singletons. This rearrangement joins TRBV4-1 to TRBJ2-5, with 8 nucleotides matching TRBD1. This TCR came from a woman in her late teens or twenties in good health and CMV-seropositive. What was sequenced was PBMCs. CDR3 bases: TGCGCCAGCAGCCAGCAGACAGGGGCGCAAGAGACCCAGTACTTC. Amino acid sequence: CASSQQTGAQETQYF.